These T cell receptor beta chains were read from a single sample in a study of T-cell reconstitution after alpha-beta-depleted transplantation in children. TCRdb recomputed calls from the PCR reads with MiXCR, one row per CDR3 protein. The repertoire holds approximately 170,000 distinct CDR3 sequences, with around 10% as singletons. The sample in question was PBMCs, obtained before TCRalphabeta/CD19-depleted stem cell transplant. These receptors came from a boy aged 2 to 10 with acute myeloid leukemia, due to receive a stem cell transplant. Each CDR3 is given with its conserved first and last residue. The order of the fields is D gene, J gene, V gene, clone size, CDR3 DNA, CDR3 protein. D genes are given only for firm matches. Some rows have no size entry. The others give once, few or many, or a class for an expanded clone.

d_call: -
j_call: TRBJ2-2
v_call: TRBV5-6
clone_size: -
cdr3_nt: TGTGCCAGCAGCTTAACAGCAGGGGGGACCGGGGAGCTGTTTTTT
cdr3_aa: CASSLTAGGTGELFF

d_call: TRBD2
j_call: TRBJ2-5
v_call: TRBV3-1
clone_size: -
cdr3_nt: TGTGCCACCTGCCAAGAAACCCCGGGACTAGCGGGAGGATGGCAAGAGACCCAGTACTTC
cdr3_aa: CATCQETPGLAGGWQETQYF

d_call: -
j_call: TRBJ2-1
v_call: TRBV28
clone_size: many
cdr3_nt: TGTGCCAGCAGTTTAGCCGGGACCCCCGACCCACAATGGAATGAGCAGTTCTTC
cdr3_aa: CASSLAGTPDPQWNEQFF

d_call: TRBD1
j_call: TRBJ2-2
v_call: TRBV20-1
clone_size: few
cdr3_nt: TGCTGTGCTAGAGACGGGACAGGGGGGGACGCCGGGGAGCTGTTTTTT
cdr3_aa: CCARDGTGGDAGELFF

d_call: -
j_call: TRBJ1-6
v_call: TRBV12-3/TRBV12-4
clone_size: many
cdr3_nt: TGTGCCAGCAGTTCCCGGGTAGGACTTGGTGGTTCACCCCTCCACTTT
cdr3_aa: CASSSRVGLGGSPLHF

d_call: -
j_call: TRBJ2-3
v_call: TRBV29-1
clone_size: many
cdr3_nt: TGCAGCGTCCGAGGACCTCGGGACCAATCCACAGATACGCAGTATTTT
cdr3_aa: CSVRGPRDQSTDTQYF

d_call: -
j_call: TRBJ2-3
v_call: TRBV12-3/TRBV12-4
clone_size: many
cdr3_nt: TGTGCCAGCAGTTTAACCGGTACGCAGTATTTT
cdr3_aa: CASSLTGTQYF

d_call: TRBD2
j_call: TRBJ2-3
v_call: TRBV4-2
clone_size: many
cdr3_nt: TGTGCCAGCAGCCAAGAATTAGCGGGGGGGCCTGGAGATACGCAGTATTTT
cdr3_aa: CASSQELAGGPGDTQYF

d_call: -
j_call: TRBJ1-6
v_call: TRBV5-1
clone_size: many
cdr3_nt: TGCGCCAGCAGCTTAAGTGACACGGGACGGAATTCACCCCTCCACTTT
cdr3_aa: CASSLSDTGRNSPLHF

d_call: -
j_call: TRBJ1-1
v_call: TRBV10-3
clone_size: many
cdr3_nt: TGTGCCATCAGTGAGAACTGGAACACTGAAGCTTTCTTT
cdr3_aa: CAISENWNTEAFF

d_call: -
j_call: TRBJ2-5
v_call: TRBV5-5
clone_size: many
cdr3_nt: TGTGCCAGCAGCTTGGGCCGGGGGCATCGTCAAGAGACCCAGTACTTC
cdr3_aa: CASSLGRGHRQETQYF

d_call: TRBD1
j_call: TRBJ1-4
v_call: TRBV15
clone_size: many
cdr3_nt: TGTGCCACCAGCAGAGGGGACAGGGGACGAGAAAAACTGTTTTTT
cdr3_aa: CATSRGDRGREKLFF

d_call: TRBD1
j_call: TRBJ2-5
v_call: TRBV29-1
clone_size: many
cdr3_nt: TGCAGCGTTGAAGGAGGACAGGGTTTACGGGAGACCCAGTACTTC
cdr3_aa: CSVEGGQGLRETQYF

d_call: TRBD1
j_call: TRBJ1-3
v_call: TRBV9
clone_size: many
cdr3_nt: TGTGCCAGCAGCGTATTAACAGGGGGCTCTGGAAACACCATATATTTT
cdr3_aa: CASSVLTGGSGNTIYF

d_call: -
j_call: TRBJ2-5
v_call: TRBV7-2
clone_size: many
cdr3_nt: TGTGCCAGCAGCTATCCTCTTATGCCCGGATATTCGACCTCCCAAGAGACCCAGTACTTC
cdr3_aa: CASSYPLMPGYSTSQETQYF

d_call: -
j_call: TRBJ2-5
v_call: TRBV28
clone_size: many
cdr3_nt: TGTGCCAGCGCGGACAGCTCAGAAGAGACCCAGTACTTC
cdr3_aa: CASADSSEETQYF

d_call: TRBD2
j_call: TRBJ2-1
v_call: TRBV15
clone_size: many
cdr3_nt: TGTGCCACCAGCAGAGTGAAGACTAGCGGGGGATCTGAGCAGTTCTTC
cdr3_aa: CATSRVKTSGGSEQFF

d_call: -
j_call: TRBJ1-2
v_call: TRBV6-1
clone_size: many
cdr3_nt: TGTGCCAGCAGTGAAGTCTGGGGGCAGGGAGCTCTTGCCTATGGCTACACCTTC
cdr3_aa: CASSEVWGQGALAYGYTF

d_call: -
j_call: TRBJ2-3
v_call: TRBV7-9
clone_size: many
cdr3_nt: TGTGCCAGCAGCTTTCCATATGCAGATACGCAGTATTTT
cdr3_aa: CASSFPYADTQYF

d_call: TRBD1
j_call: TRBJ2-1
v_call: TRBV10-3
clone_size: many
cdr3_nt: TGTGCCATCAGTGGGCCGGGACAGGGTTCGGATGAGCAGTTCTTC
cdr3_aa: CAISGPGQGSDEQFF

d_call: TRBD1
j_call: TRBJ2-3
v_call: TRBV5-1
clone_size: many
cdr3_nt: TGCGCCAGCAGCTTGGGTTTGGACAGGGGATCCACAGATACGCAGTATTTT
cdr3_aa: CASSLGLDRGSTDTQYF

d_call: TRBD2
j_call: TRBJ2-1
v_call: TRBV12-3/TRBV12-4
clone_size: many
cdr3_nt: TGTGCCAGCCGACTAGCCCCCGGCTCGAATGAGCAGTTCTTC
cdr3_aa: CASRLAPGSNEQFF

d_call: -
j_call: TRBJ1-1
v_call: TRBV13
clone_size: many
cdr3_nt: TGTGCCAGCAGCTTAAAAGGTTTAGTGGGGCCCAACACTGAAGCTTTCTTT
cdr3_aa: CASSLKGLVGPNTEAFF

d_call: TRBD1
j_call: TRBJ2-5
v_call: TRBV19
clone_size: few
cdr3_nt: TGTGCCAGTAGTGAACGACAGGGGAGCGAGACCCAGTACTTC
cdr3_aa: CASSERQGSETQYF

d_call: TRBD2
j_call: TRBJ2-1
v_call: TRBV5-1
clone_size: few
cdr3_nt: TGCGCCAGCAGCATCACTAGCGGGGGGGCGAATGAGCAGTTCTTC
cdr3_aa: CASSITSGGANEQFF

d_call: TRBD1
j_call: TRBJ2-6
v_call: TRBV6-5
clone_size: many
cdr3_nt: TGTGCCAGCAGTTTCGGACAGGGGGCTGCCGGGGCCAACGTCCTGACTTTC
cdr3_aa: CASSFGQGAAGANVLTF

d_call: TRBD2
j_call: TRBJ2-3
v_call: TRBV5-1
clone_size: -
cdr3_nt: TGCGCCAGCAGCTTGGAAGGTAGCGGGGGGACTTTCACAGATACGCAGTATTTT
cdr3_aa: CASSLEGSGGTFTDTQYF

d_call: -
j_call: TRBJ2-3
v_call: TRBV7-9
clone_size: many
cdr3_nt: TGTGCCAGCAGCGATCCGGGACACAACACAGATACGCAGTATTTT
cdr3_aa: CASSDPGHNTDTQYF

d_call: TRBD1
j_call: TRBJ1-5
v_call: TRBV20-1
clone_size: many
cdr3_nt: TGCAGTGCTAGAAAGACAGGGGTGGGTTGGCAGCCCCAGCATTTT
cdr3_aa: CSARKTGVGWQPQHF

d_call: -
j_call: TRBJ2-2
v_call: TRBV3-1
clone_size: many
cdr3_nt: TGTGCCAGCAGCTCAACGTACGGGGAGCTGTTTTTT
cdr3_aa: CASSSTYGELFF

d_call: TRBD1
j_call: TRBJ1-1
v_call: TRBV7-9
clone_size: many
cdr3_nt: TGTGCCAGCAGCTCAACAGGGGTGGCGGGCACTGAAGCTTTCTTT
cdr3_aa: CASSSTGVAGTEAFF

d_call: -
j_call: TRBJ2-1
v_call: TRBV5-1
clone_size: many
cdr3_nt: TGCGCCAGCAGCTCGAGAGCGGCCCCCCTTGAATACAATGAGCAGTTCTTC
cdr3_aa: CASSSRAAPLEYNEQFF

d_call: -
j_call: TRBJ2-1
v_call: TRBV28
clone_size: many
cdr3_nt: TGTGCCAGCAGTTTAACCCTGACTAGTAATGAGCAGTTCTTC
cdr3_aa: CASSLTLTSNEQFF

d_call: TRBD1
j_call: TRBJ2-3
v_call: TRBV9
clone_size: many
cdr3_nt: TGTGCCAGCAGCCCGCCTGGACAGGGGGCGCGGGCAGATACGCAGTATTTT
cdr3_aa: CASSPPGQGARADTQYF

d_call: TRBD1
j_call: TRBJ2-7
v_call: TRBV3-1
clone_size: many
cdr3_nt: TGTGCCAGCAGCCAACGGGACAGGGCCTACGAGCAGTACTTC
cdr3_aa: CASSQRDRAYEQYF

d_call: TRBD2
j_call: TRBJ2-4
v_call: TRBV20-1
clone_size: many
cdr3_nt: TGCAGTGCTAGAGATCTGGGCGGGGGGGTCAAAAACATTCAGTACTTC
cdr3_aa: CSARDLGGGVKNIQYF

d_call: -
j_call: TRBJ1-2
v_call: TRBV5-1
clone_size: many
cdr3_nt: TGCGCCAGCAGCTTGGACACTAACTATGGCTACACCTTC
cdr3_aa: CASSLDTNYGYTF

d_call: -
j_call: TRBJ2-6
v_call: TRBV10-3
clone_size: many
cdr3_nt: TGTGCCATCAGTGACGGCAGGGGCACCTCTGGGGCCAACGTCCTGACTTTC
cdr3_aa: CAISDGRGTSGANVLTF

d_call: -
j_call: TRBJ2-1
v_call: TRBV4-1
clone_size: many
cdr3_nt: TGCGCCAGCAGCCGCAAACTGGGGGAATTTCTCAATGAGCAGTTCTTC
cdr3_aa: CASSRKLGEFLNEQFF

d_call: -
j_call: TRBJ2-3
v_call: TRBV19
clone_size: -
cdr3_nt: TGTGCCAGTGGTAGTAGCGCAGATACGCAGTATTTT
cdr3_aa: CASGSSADTQYF

d_call: -
j_call: TRBJ1-1
v_call: TRBV12-3/TRBV12-4
clone_size: many
cdr3_nt: TGTGCCAGCAGAGCAACAGCGAACACTGAAGCTTTCTTT
cdr3_aa: CASRATANTEAFF

d_call: TRBD1
j_call: TRBJ1-1
v_call: TRBV5-1
clone_size: many
cdr3_nt: TGCGCCAGCAGCCTCGGACAGGGAATGAACACTGAAGCTTTCTTT
cdr3_aa: CASSLGQGMNTEAFF

d_call: TRBD1
j_call: TRBJ2-3
v_call: TRBV7-8
clone_size: many
cdr3_nt: TGTGCCAGCAGATCAGACAGGGAACACACAGATACGCAGTATTTT
cdr3_aa: CASRSDREHTDTQYF

d_call: -
j_call: TRBJ2-1
v_call: TRBV6-1
clone_size: many
cdr3_nt: TGTGCCAGCAGCAGAGGCCCCGCCGCCGGCAATGAGCAGTTCTTC
cdr3_aa: CASSRGPAAGNEQFF